These 15 T cell receptor beta chains share one sample of origin, sequenced in a study of molecular identifiers for immune sequencing clone quantification. TCRdb called the PCR reads again in MiXCR, with one record for every CDR3 protein. The sample shows some 41,000 distinct CDR3 sequences, approximately 22% of them seen only once. The sequenced material came from naive CD8+ T cells from blood, with Jurkat cell RNA spiked in. Sample subset: FACS-sorted CD8+CD4-CCR7+CD45RA+ naive T cells. Receptors were obtained from a human donor in good health. Some libraries in this study had Jurkat cell RNA spiked in.

As for this clonotype: One base away lies a much larger clone, so this may be a sequencing read error. The gene calls are TRBV19 and TRBJ2-1, with 9 bases identical to TRBD2. This CDR3 comprises 13 residues. Germline-derived CDR1 and CDR2 are LNHDA and SQIVND (reference sequence). The CDR3 loop is CVSSPGLANEQFF. CDR3 sequence (DNA): TGTGTCAGTAGTCCGGGACTAGCCAATGAGCAGTTCTTC.

Note on this clonotype: With a much larger clone just one base away, this may be a read error. V is TRBV12-3 or TRBV12-4 and J is TRBJ2-3; TRBD2 matches at 7 bases. CDR3 size: 15 residues. V lost 8 bases, J lost 0 bases, and 8 bases stayed unmatched. The DNA of the CDR3 is TGTGCCAGCGGTGGCGGGAGTACTAGCACAGATACGCAGTATTTT. Translated: CASGGGSTSTDTQYF.

Comment on this clonotype: Sequence at one end of the junction differs from germline and may be a read error. The gene calls are TRBV7-2 and TRBJ2-7; D is uncertain. This CDR3 is built from 14 residues. Germline V gives CDR1 SGHTA, CDR2 FQGNSA. CDR3 in amino acids: CATSLPGAYHEHCF. Here the CDR3 DNA reads TGTGCCACCAGCTTGCCGGGCGCCTACCACGAGCACTGCTTC.

This clonotype was observed at least ten times. The chain couples TRBV20-1 to TRBJ2-7; 7 bases align to TRBD1. Unmatched junction bases numbered 13, after V lost 5 bases and J lost 0 bases. Germline-derived CDR1 and CDR2 are DFQATT and SNEGSKA (reference sequence). This CDR3 has 16 amino acids. The CDR3 nucleotides are TGCAGTGCTGATAATCCGACAGGGTGGGGCTCCTACGAGCAGTACTTC. It codes for CSADNPTGWGSYEQYF.

V usage is TRBV19 and J usage is TRBJ2-7; possibly TRBD1 or TRBD2 for D (6 bases each). V gave up 8 bases and J gave up 5 bases, with 13 bases separating them. The germline V gene has CDR1 LNHDA and CDR2 SQIVND (reference sequence). The CDR3 has 12 amino acids. CDR3 region: CASSAEGDEQYF. In DNA form, the CDR3 reads TGTGCCAGTTCAGCGGAGGGGGACGAGCAGTACTTC.

This clonotype has more than one count but fewer than ten. This may be a read error: a much more frequent sequence differs by one nucleotide. CDR3 DNA sequence: TGTGCCAGCAGTGAAACAGGGAACACCGGGGTGCTGTTTTTT. It specifies CASSETGNTGVLFF. The chain joins TRBV2 to TRBJ2-2, with D possibly TRBD1 on 6 matching bases. Germline assignment: CDR1 SNHLY and CDR2 FYNNEI. This CDR3 has 14 residues.

This clonotype was observed at least ten times. The chain is built from TRBV3-1 and TRBJ2-2, with 10 bases identical to TRBD1. CDR1 is LGHDT and CDR2 is YNNKEL in the germline V gene (reference sequence). The ends lost 5 bases at V and 4 bases at J; junction bases unmatched: 4. The CDR3 runs to 15 residues. The CDR3 coding sequence is TGTGCCAGCAGCATCCGGGACAGGGGCACCGGGGAGCTGTTTTTT. Translation: CASSIRDRGTGELFF.

This clonotype has a count of ten or more. This chain links TRBV28 with TRBJ1-6; TRBD1 matches at 11 bases. The CDR3 has 15 residues. Per germline, CDR1 MDHEN and CDR2 SYDVKM. V gave up 10 bases and J gave up 10 bases; unmatched junction bases: 12. The CDR3 protein is CAIESDRGRRSPLHF. The CDR3 DNA reads TGTGCCATCGAATCGGACAGGGGGCGCAGATCACCCCTCCACTTT.

CDR3: CSVEGDALSPDTQYF. The CDR3 coding sequence is TGCAGCGTTGAAGGGGACGCACTGAGTCCAGATACGCAGTATTTT. The rearrangement uses TRBV29-1 and TRBJ2-3, with D perhaps TRBD1 or TRBD2 (5 bases each). Trimming cost V 1 base and J 4 bases, with 15 bases left between them. This CDR3 contains 15 residues. In germline, CDR1 is SQVTM, CDR2 ANQGSEA.

This clonotype was recorded at least ten times. The V and J genes are TRBV14 and TRBJ2-5; 7 positions match TRBD2. The CDR3 extends over 16 amino acids. V was pared by 1 base and J by 5 bases, with 10 bases of the junction left unmatched. Germline values: CDR1 SGHDN, CDR2 FVKESK. CDR3 loop: CASSQAWLAEGETQYF. CDR3 nucleotide sequence: TGTGCCAGCAGCCAAGCTTGGCTAGCGGAGGGGGAGACCCAGTACTTC.

Notes on this clonotype: This may arise from a read error, as a much more abundant clone is one base away. V gene TRBV10-3 combines with J gene TRBJ2-6, with TRBD1 identical over 8 bases. CDR1 and CDR2 (germline): ENHRY, SYGVKD. This CDR3 region has 19 residues. The CDR3 here is CAISEHAGTGNSGADVLTF. CDR3 nucleotide sequence: TGTGCCATCAGTGAACACGCCGGGACAGGCAACTCTGGGGCCGACGTCCTGACTTTC.

This clonotype was seen ten or more times. The chain links TRBV7-9 to TRBJ2-3, with D uncertain. This CDR3 spans 15 amino acids. Germline V gives CDR1 SEHNR, CDR2 FQNEAQ (reference sequence). Trimming shortened V by 3 bases and J by 6 bases, and 16 bases separated the two germline ends. CDR3 in amino acids: CASSLSQDNRDTQYF. The CDR3 DNA follows: TGTGCCAGCAGCTTGTCCCAGGATAACCGGGATACGCAGTATTTT. Together with reference TRBV7-9 and TRBJ2-3, the CDR3 gives the full variable domain: DTGVSQNPRHKITKRGQNVTFRCDPISEHNRLYWYRQTLGQGPEFLTYFQNEAQLEKSRLLSDRFSAERPKGSFSTLEIQRTEQGDSAMYLCASSLSQDNRDTQYFGPGTRLTVL.

This clonotype was detected ten times or more. The chain employs TRBV14 and TRBJ2-1; tentative D call: TRBD2 (6 bases). The CDR3 is 18 amino acids. Trimming took 1 base from V and 3 from J, leaving 19 bases between them. Germline CDR1 SGHDN, CDR2 FVKESK. CDR3 region: CASSQVTLPGSRYNEQFF. In DNA, the CDR3 is TGTGCCAGCAGCCAAGTCACCCTCCCCGGGAGTCGCTACAATGAGCAGTTCTTC.

This clonotype was detected ten times or more. V and J are TRBV15 and TRBJ2-5; D is unclear. CDR1 is LNHNV, CDR2 YYDKDF, per germline (reference sequence). V was cut by 0 bases and J by 4 bases, with 12 bases left in between. The CDR3 totals 15 residues. The CDR3 bases are TGTGCCACCAGCAGAGATCATGGTTCACGAGAGACCCAGTACTTC. Residues: CATSRDHGSRETQYF. The variable domain in full, with the rest retrieved from reference TRBV15 and TRBJ2-5, is DAMVIQNPRYQVTQFGKPVTLSCSQTLNHNVMYWYQQKSSQAPKLLFHYYDKDFNNEADTPDNFQSRRPNTSFCFLDIRSPGLGDTAMYLCATSRDHGSRETQYFGPGTRLLVL.

This clonotype was recorded a few times. The chain carries TRBV3-1 and TRBJ2-7; unclear D gene. CDR3 length: 15 residues. V was cut by 4 bases and J by 3 bases, with 16 bases left in between. Germline V gives CDR1 LGHDT, CDR2 YNNKEL (reference sequence). The CDR3 nucleotides read TGTGCCAGCAGCCCTTCGCGGATGCAAAGCTACGAGCAGTACTTC. As protein: CASSPSRMQSYEQYF.